Presented here are 31 T cell receptor beta chains from one specimen sequenced in a study of shared clonotypes between healthy human individuals (dated by TCRdb to about 2020). The library was made by the immunoSEQ multiplex PCR assay. The source is immuneACCESS, and TCRdb retained only in-frame sequences with V and J called. Part of the clones is not carried over; for the studies checked, unresolved V genes explain less than half of this, and the remainder is unexplained. Within this sample are roughly 320,000 clones, with roughly 84% of them counted one time only. 16% of the sample comes from the top ten. The specimen was memory CD8+ T cells sorted from blood. The sample's cell subset or site, from its label and the paper: CD45RO+ cells pooled with CCR7-negative TemRA cells. The receptors originated from a man aged 18-30 years in good health.

The CDR3 protein is CATSRPPKEAEAFF. In DNA form, the CDR3 reads TGTGCCACCAGCAGACCCCCAAAGGAGGCTGAAGCTTTCTTT. This sequence joins TRBV15 and TRBJ1-1; D remains unclear. Germline assignment: CDR1 LNHNV and CDR2 YYDKDF (reference sequence). V was pared by 2 bases and J by 6 bases, with 13 bases between. The CDR3 consists of 14 residues.

The V call is TRBV11-3, the J call TRBJ2-7; the D gene is possibly TRBD2 (5 bases). V shed 3 bases and J shed 0 bases, with 15 bases lying between them. The length of the CDR3 is 16 residues. Germline loops: CDR1 SGHNT, CDR2 YENEEA. CDR3 sequence reads: CASSLEVTQSSYEQYF. The DNA for the CDR3 is TGTGCCAGCAGCTTGGAGGTTACTCAGAGCTCCTACGAGCAGTACTTC.

This clone has a single count. This chain joins TRBV19 and TRBJ2-2; D uncertain. The V and J ends lost 9 bases and 1 base respectively, with 15 bases between them. Germline CDR1 LNHDA, CDR2 SQIVND (reference sequence). The CDR3 totals 15 residues. CDR3 nucleotide sequence: TGTGCCAGCCAGAGAAACGACAAGAACACCGGGGAGCTGTTTTTT. Its translation: CASQRNDKNTGELFF.

This sequence joins TRBV5-6 and TRBJ1-2, with D maybe TRBD1 (6 bases). The CDR3 has 14 amino acids. Germline CDR1 SGHDT, CDR2 YYEEEE. Trimming cost V 0 bases and J 2 bases, with 8 bases left between them. The CDR3 region has the DNA TGTGCCAGCAGCTTGGAACAGGGCAACTATGGCTACACCTTC. It translates to CASSLEQGNYGYTF.

V and J are TRBV27 and TRBJ2-3; D remains ambiguous. V lost 2 bases to trimming and J lost 6 bases, with 18 bases between them. Germline V gene sequence: CDR1 MNHEY, CDR2 SMNVEV (reference sequence). The CDR3 contains 16 residues. The CDR3 DNA reads as TGTGCCAGCAGTTTAGGGTACCCTATCTCCATTGATACGCAGTATTTT. This translates into CASSLGYPISIDTQYF.

The CDR3 DNA sequence: TGTGCCAGCAGCTTAGAGAGGGGGCTTAACTATGGCTACACCTTC. It codes for CASSLERGLNYGYTF. The rearrangement links TRBV13 to TRBJ1-2; 7 nucleotides match TRBD1. The CDR3 is 15 residues long. V shed 1 base and J 1 base; nucleotides not matched to a gene: 3. Germline CDR1 and CDR2: PRHDT and FYEKMQ (reference sequence).

The V call is TRBV28, the J call TRBJ2-2; 7 bases are shared with TRBD1. The ends lost 6 bases at V and 1 base at J; junction bases unmatched: 5. The CDR3 has 15 residues. Germline CDR1 is MDHEN and CDR2 is SYDVKM. CDR3 nucleotide sequence: TGTGCCAGCAGCCCGAGGGGGCAGAACACCGGGGAGCTGTTTTTT. Its translation: CASSPRGQNTGELFF.

The CDR3 DNA is TGTGCCAGCAGCCAAGAAGTCGAGCGGGGGATCACCGGGGAGCTGTTTTTT. This translates into CASSQEVERGITGELFF. V gene TRBV4-2 combines with J gene TRBJ2-2; 8 nucleotides align to TRBD2. There are 17 residues in the CDR3. Looked up from germline, CDR1 is LGHNA and CDR2 is YNFKEQ. After removal of 0 bases from V and 4 bases from J, the junction contained 7 bases not matched to a gene.

On this clone: Different DNA sequences within this sample yield the same CDR3. This rearrangement joins TRBV7-6 to TRBJ2-2; D unclear. V shed 2 bases and J shed 6 bases, with 4 bases lying between them. This CDR3 is built from 12 residues. Germline values: CDR1 SGHVS, CDR2 FNYEAQ. The CDR3 is CASSLWAGELFF. The CDR3 DNA reads as TGTGCCAGCAGCTTATGGGCCGGGGAGCTGTTTTTT.

This clone turned up a few times. This chain uses TRBV13 with TRBJ1-1; the match to TRBD1 covers 7 bases. The CDR3 loop spans 14 amino acids. The junction had 7 bases not matched to a gene; V was cut back by 6 bases and J by 3 bases. From germline, CDR1 is PRHDT and CDR2 FYEKMQ (reference sequence). CDR3 in DNA: TGTGCCAGCAGACAGGGGCTCGGGGACACTGAAGCTTTCTTT. Its translation: CASRQGLGDTEAFF.

The V and J genes are TRBV29-1 and TRBJ2-1, with unresolved D. V was shortened by 3 bases and J by 0 bases, with 9 bases between the two germline ends. The CDR3 is made up of 14 amino acids. Germline-derived CDR1 and CDR2 are SQVTM and ANQGSEA. As DNA, the CDR3 is TGCAGCGTTGAGGAACGTTCCTCCTACAATGAGCAGTTCTTC. Translation: CSVEERSSYNEQFF.

This rearrangement joins TRBV6-5 to TRBJ2-1; a weak D match, TRBD2 (6 bases). CDR1 and CDR2 (germline): MNHEY, SVGAGI. The CDR3 is 14 amino acids. V lost 5 bases to trimming and J lost 7 bases, with 15 bases between them. The CDR3 loop reads CASSPGGVWNEQFF. The CDR3 DNA follows: TGTGCCAGCAGTCCCGGAGGGGTATGGAATGAGCAGTTCTTC.

J is TRBJ1-1 and V is TRBV7-9; possible D gene TRBD1, 5 bases. V lost 8 bases, J lost 4 bases, and 29 bases lay in between. There are 18 residues in the CDR3. CDR1 is SEHNR and CDR2 is FQNEAQ in the germline V gene (reference sequence). CDR3: CASGLLGRRREVSTEAFF. The CDR3 DNA sequence: TGTGCCAGCGGCCTACTTGGTCGACGCAGGGAGGTGAGCACTGAAGCTTTCTTT. Full variable domain (rest looked up from reference TRBV7-9 and TRBJ1-1): DTGVSQNPRHKITKRGQNVTFRCDPISEHNRLYWYRQTLGQGPEFLTYFQNEAQLEKSRLLSDRFSAERPKGSFSTLEIQRTEQGDSAMYLCASGLLGRRREVSTEAFFGQGTRLTVV.

The chain carries TRBV30 and TRBJ2-2; 7 bases align to TRBD1. The CDR3 extends over 15 amino acids. With 1 base clipped from V and 2 bases from J, the junction kept 4 bases outside the gene matches. Germline V CDR1 and CDR2: GTSNPN, SVGIG (reference sequence). The DNA of the CDR3 is TGTGCCTGGAGTGGGACAGGAGATAACACCGGGGAGCTGTTTTTT. Its protein product is CAWSGTGDNTGELFF.

The chain carries TRBV2 and TRBJ2-3; TRBD2 agrees at 10 bases. The CDR3 runs to 16 residues. The ends lost 3 bases at V and 1 base at J; junction bases unmatched: 4. Germline V lookup: CDR1 SNHLY, CDR2 FYNNEI. The CDR3 nucleotides are TGTGCCAGCAGTGAGCTAGCGGGGGTCCGCACAGATACGCAGTATTTT. Protein sequence: CASSELAGVRTDTQYF.

The chain joins TRBV19 to TRBJ1-2; D is undetermined. The CDR3 has 15 amino acids. The V gene's germline CDR1 is LNHDA and CDR2 SQIVND (reference sequence). Trimming left V 1 base short and J 7 bases short, with 16 bases between. CDR3 region: CASSIGSRELPGYTF. The CDR3 DNA follows: TGTGCCAGTAGTATAGGAAGTCGGGAGCTTCCTGGCTACACCTTC.

This chain uses TRBV6-5 with TRBJ2-7, with 8 bases lining up with TRBD2. This CDR3 is 14 amino acids long. The V segment lost 10 bases and the J segment 0 bases; nucleotides outside the gene matches: 8. Germline V gene sequence: CDR1 MNHEY, CDR2 SVGAGI. The CDR3 DNA sequence: TGTGCCACAAGCCGTACTAGCGGCTCCTACGAGCAGTACTTC. Protein product: CATSRTSGSYEQYF.

This rearrangement joins TRBV27 to TRBJ2-2; 7 bases map to TRBD2. The CDR3 covers 15 residues. V shed 2 bases, J shed 1 base, and the junction held 1 base outside the gene matches. The germline gives CDR1 MNHEY, CDR2 SMNVEV (reference sequence). The CDR3 reads CASSLASGNTGELFF. The CDR3 coding sequence is TGTGCCAGCAGTTTAGCTAGCGGGAACACCGGGGAGCTGTTTTTT.

V and J are TRBV4-1 and TRBJ2-1; 7 bases agree with TRBD1. V gave up 2 bases and J gave up 2 bases; unmatched junction bases: 6. The germline V gene encodes CDR1 MGHRA and CDR2 YSYEKL. CDR3 length: 16 amino acids. In nucleotides, the CDR3 is TGCGCCAGCAGCCAACGACAGGGAATACCCTACAATGAGCAGTTCTTC. Translation gives CASSQRQGIPYNEQFF.

This sequence joins TRBV5-8 and TRBJ2-2; D is uncertain. CDR3 length equals 13 residues. From germline, CDR1 is SGHTS and CDR2 YDEGEE. Deletions cut 4 bases from V and 1 base from J, with 5 bases between. The CDR3 loop reads CASSLKNTGELFF. DNA for the CDR3: TGTGCCAGCAGCCTAAAGAACACCGGGGAGCTGTTTTTT. Complete variable domain (other parts from reference TRBV5-8 and TRBJ2-2): EAGVTQSPTHLIKTRGQQATLRCSPISGHTSVYWYQQALGLGLQFLLWYDEGEERNRGNFPPRFSGRQFPNYSSELNVNALELEDSALYLCASSLKNTGELFFGEGSRLTVL.

The CDR3 reads CAWSVYGKRTEAFF. The CDR3 coding sequence is TGTGCCTGGAGTGTATACGGGAAACGCACTGAAGCTTTCTTT. The chain combines TRBV30 with TRBJ1-1; D is ambiguous. Germline CDR1 is GTSNPN and CDR2 is SVGIG (reference sequence). The CDR3 spans 14 residues. Trimming stripped 0 bases from V and 4 bases from J, with 12 bases between. The variable domain in full, completed from reference TRBV30 and TRBJ1-1, reads SQTIHQWPATLVQPVGSPLSLECTVEGTSNPNLYWYRQAAGRGLQLLFYSVGIGQISSEVPQNLSASRPQDRQFILSSKKLLLSDSGFYLCAWSVYGKRTEAFFGQGTRLTVV.

A single count supports this clone. This rearrangement joins TRBV11-2 to TRBJ2-5; no clear D. The V gene lost 0 bases and the J gene lost 5 bases, with 1 base spanning the gap. From germline, CDR1 is SGHAT and CDR2 FQNNGV. CDR3 length: 11 amino acids. The CDR3 DNA reads TGTGCCAGCAGCTTAGACGAGACCCAGTACTTC. It codes for CASSLDETQYF.

In this sample, this clone turned up once. The CDR3 reads CASSPPGLAKSYEQYF. CDR3 DNA sequence: TGTGCCAGCAGTCCCCCGGGACTAGCGAAATCCTACGAGCAGTACTTC. The gene calls are TRBV27 and TRBJ2-7, with 10 bases fitting TRBD2. V shed 5 bases and J 1 base; nucleotides not matched to a gene: 8. Germline V CDR1 and CDR2: MNHEY, SMNVEV (reference sequence). This CDR3 is built from 16 residues.

This clone was seen a single time. This chain connects TRBV27 to TRBJ2-4, with D possibly being TRBD2 (5 bases). Per germline, CDR1 MNHEY and CDR2 SMNVEV (reference sequence). The V end lost 0 bases, the J end lost 2 bases, and 8 bases lay between the germline ends. CDR3 length equals 15 residues. The CDR3 DNA reads TGTGCCAGCAGTTTATCGTCGGGGACCAAAAACATTCAGTACTTC. Encoded protein: CASSLSSGTKNIQYF.

The chain carries TRBV4-1 and TRBJ2-5; possible D gene TRBD2, 7 bases. This CDR3 spans 18 amino acids. Germline loops: CDR1 MGHRA, CDR2 YSYEKL. Trimming removed 0 bases from V and 5 bases from J, with 22 bases in between. The CDR3 sequence is CASSQDQFSGGARETQYF. For the CDR3, the DNA is TGCGCCAGCAGCCAAGATCAGTTTTCGGGGGGCGCCAGGGAGACCCAGTACTTC.

The J gene is TRBJ1-2, the V gene TRBV9; 7 bases are shared with TRBD1. This CDR3 comprises 14 residues. Germline V gene sequence: CDR1 SGDLS, CDR2 YYNGEE. The J segment lost 8 bases and the V segment lost 4 bases, leaving 11 bases of the junction unmatched. In DNA form, the CDR3 reads TGTGCCAGCAGCCCCGAGGTGGGAGGGGGCGGCTACACCTTC. Translating it yields CASSPEVGGGGYTF.

The CDR3 DNA reads as TGTGCCAGCAGTGATCCGGGCGTCGGGGCCAACGTCCTGACTTTC. Protein sequence: CASSDPGVGANVLTF. This sequence joins TRBV6-1 and TRBJ2-6, with D hard to call. V lost 3 bases to trimming and J lost 4 bases, with 10 bases between them. From germline, CDR1 is MNHNS and CDR2 SASEGT. The length of the CDR3 is 15 residues.

On this clone: Other DNA sequences of this sample code for an identical CDR3. V and J are TRBV7-9 and TRBJ2-1; no reliable D call. The CDR3 runs to 13 residues. Germline CDR1 SEHNR, CDR2 FQNEAQ (reference sequence). Trimming left V 2 bases short and J 3 bases short, with 5 bases between. The CDR3 sequence is CASSLNSYNEQFF. In nucleotides, the CDR3 is TGTGCCAGCAGCTTAAACAGCTACAATGAGCAGTTCTTC.

The CDR3, as DNA: TGTGCCAGCAGCCTTTCGGGTGGGGTCTATGGCTACACCTTC. Translation: CASSLSGGVYGYTF. The chain carries TRBV27 and TRBJ1-2; D unresolved. The germline gives CDR1 MNHEY, CDR2 SMNVEV (reference sequence). The CDR3 covers 14 residues. Trimming shortened V by 6 bases and J by 4 bases, and 15 bases separated the two germline ends.

V is TRBV29-1 and J is TRBJ1-1, with D perhaps matching TRBD1 (5 bases). V gave up 4 bases and J gave up 6 bases, with 24 bases separating them. The length of the CDR3 is 16 residues. In germline, CDR1 is SQVTM, CDR2 ANQGSEA. Here the CDR3 DNA reads TGCAGCGTTGTAGGGGAGCCGTGGTCGGGCGGGTCTGAAGCTTTCTTT. Amino acid sequence: CSVVGEPWSGGSEAFF. The full variable domain, in which reference TRBV29-1 and TRBJ1-1 provide the parts outside the CDR3, is SAVISQKPSRDICQRGTSLTIQCQVDSQVTMMFWYRQQPGQSLTLIATANQGSEATYESGFVIDKFPISRPNLTFSTLTVSNMSPEDSSIYLCSVVGEPWSGGSEAFFGQGTRLTVV.

Notes on this clone: One end of the junction fails to match germline, which may point to a read error. The chain has TRBV7-7 and TRBJ2-2; TRBD2 is a possible D gene (5 bases). The CDR3 sequence is 14 residues long. The germline CDR1 and CDR2 sequences are SSHAT and FNYEAQ (reference sequence). Here the CDR3 DNA reads TGTGCTAGCAGCTGGACTCCCTCGGCCGGGGAGCTGTTTTTT. Protein: CASSWTPSAGELFF.